A single sample is the source of the 4 T cell receptor beta chains below, sequenced in a study of blood T cell repertoires in COVID-19. TCRdb's copy holds only in-frame clones and misses some; the assay was immunoSEQ multiplex PCR. Of under 150,000 clones in the sample, 75% to 85% were seen once. Sequencing was carried out using peripheral blood. The receptors were sampled from a man in his 60s with acute or convalescent COVID-19.

On this clone: Other nucleotide sequences from this sample produce the same CDR3. The rearrangement joins TRBV18 to TRBJ1-1, with TRBD1 as a possible D gene (5 bases). The CDR3 has 15 amino acids. V lost 1 base, J lost 0 bases, and 9 bases lay in between. The V gene's germline CDR1 is KGHSH and CDR2 LQKENI. The CDR3 bases are TGTGCCAGCTCACCACAAGGGGCGATGAACACTGAAGCTTTCTTT. Translated, it gives CASSPQGAMNTEAFF.

This chain joins TRBV11-2 and TRBJ2-3; TRBD2 might be the D (5 bases). The CDR3 is 16 residues long. Germline V gene data show CDR1 as SGHAT and CDR2 as FQNNGV. V was cut by 1 base and J by 5 bases, with 16 bases left in between. CDR3 nucleotides: TGTGCCAGCAGCTTAGGACTAACTGAAGTTGGAGATACGCAGTATTTT. It encodes CASSLGLTEVGDTQYF.

CDR3 nucleotide sequence: TGCAGTGCTAGTCCTGCAGCGGGAGCCGATACGCAGTATTTT. It codes for CSASPAAGADTQYF. The gene calls are TRBV20-1 and TRBJ2-3, with TRBD2 identical over 8 bases. Trimming cost V 3 bases and J 6 bases; bases outside gene matches: 8. The length of the CDR3 is 14 residues. The germline CDR1 and CDR2 sequences are DFQATT and SNEGSKA (reference sequence).

In its sample, this clone was seen a few times. V usage is TRBV12-3 or TRBV12-4 and J usage is TRBJ2-1; D is perhaps TRBD1 (6 bases). The ends were cut back, 3 bases at V and 7 bases at J, with 10 bases in the middle. The CDR3 totals 13 residues. The CDR3 spells CASSFPGENEQFF. As DNA, the CDR3 is TGTGCCAGCAGTTTTCCAGGGGAGAATGAGCAGTTCTTC.